The clone carrying this T cell receptor beta chain was picked up many times. These data come from a study of T cells after posttransplantation cyclophosphamide. The CDR3 is made up of 16 amino acids. V lost 0 bases and J 0 bases, leaving 13 bases between the germline ends. Germline V gene sequence: CDR1 SGHDT, CDR2 YYEEEE. Treatment was busulfan-fludarabine conditioning, a marrow graft, and cyclophosphamide on days +3 and +4. Method: immunoSEQ multiplex PCR; TCRdb's copy keeps in-frame clones and lacks some. There are over 10,000 clones in the sample, none observed a single time. Sequences were derived from PBMCs, sampled after allogeneic stem cell transplant with posttransplant cyclophosphamide. The sequence was collected from a female patient between 40 and 50 years old who received an allogeneic stem cell transplant from an unrelated donor, was CMV-positive, and had acute GVHD only. The graft donor may have given rise to some T cells. The J gene is TRBJ2-7, the V gene TRBV5-6; the D is unclear. CDR3 sequence reads: CASSLGGGSTSYEQYF. Written as DNA, the CDR3 is TGTGCCAGCAGCTTGGGCGGCGGATCAACCTCCTACGAGCAGTACTTC.